This T cell receptor (beta chain) was obtained from a study of T cell changes during pregnancy in multiple sclerosis. Trimming at V came to 2 bases and at J to 2 bases, leaving 5 bases not matched to a gene. The germline gives CDR1 MNHEY, CDR2 SVGAGI. CDR3 length: 16 residues. TCRdb's copy holds only in-frame clones and misses some; the assay was immunoSEQ multiplex PCR. This table holds 30,000 or so clones, roughly nine tenths found once. This TCR was recovered from a female donor in good health, enrolled as a control in a pregnancy study. Here the sequenced sample was CD8+ T cells from peripheral blood mononuclear cells, taken in the second trimester of pregnancy. J is TRBJ2-5 and V is TRBV6-5, with 10 nucleotides matching TRBD2. The CDR3: CASSYELAGAQETQYF. The CDR3 DNA sequence: TGTGCCAGCAGTTACGAGCTAGCGGGGGCTCAAGAGACCCAGTACTTC.